The sequence of this T cell receptor (beta chain) was determined in a study of blood T cell repertoires in COVID-19 (TCRdb year 2020). Regarding the complete study: Samples from collaborators originated in the United States, Italy and Spain and spanned both the acute and convalescent phases of COVID-19. The material from the prospective study consisted of cDNA or gDNA derived from T cells, B-cell-depleted T cells, or PBMCs. Subjects who had been exposed to COVID-19, were actively infected with it, or had recovered from it provided the deeply sampled blood TCRbeta repertoires that made up the dataset. The repertoires were released in a freely available public database intended as a resource for research on the immune response to SARS-CoV-2. Samples came from the ongoing ImmuneRACE study (first 160 participants) plus 1,254 subjects from 6 global collaborators. A de-identified subject ID, COVID-19 status, age in years and sex were almost always included in the sample metadata. Where available, HLA class I and class II types were taken from metadata supplied by the sample provider and were not determined by assay-based typing.

The immunoSEQ Assay, a bias-controlled multiplex PCR, was used to amplify TCRbeta CDR3 regions from genomic DNA. The authors' pipeline ran thus. Nucleated cell counts per sample were estimated from amplification of reference gene primers within the assay. Sequence reads were collapsed and filtered to measure the absolute abundance of every unique TCRbeta CDR3 rearrangement. For each sample, productive Simpson clonality was calculated by taking the square root of Simpson's diversity index across productive rearrangements. TCRdb mirrors the immuneACCESS table, restricted to in-frame sequences. Some clones are absent from its copies; in checked studies, under half trace to an unresolved V gene, and the reason for the others is unknown. V and J calls plus clone size are reproduced from that table; the DNA served to infer D and trimming. The table for this sample lists some 500,000 clones; over 75% of them were counted only once. The biggest ten clones account for 1.5% to 2% of the sample.

Looking up the germline V gene (reference sequence) yields CDR1 LNHDA and CDR2 SQIVND. The germline V and J ends show losses of 7 bases and 7 bases respectively, and no gene match explains 13 bases of the junction. CDR3 length: 15 amino acids, cysteine to phenylalanine. The retained sequence is limited to the CDR3, 45 bases, with the frame set at the first base. As to this clone: The specificity of this receptor is unknown. Qualities for individual bases were not recorded, and no much larger clone is one base off.

In the prospective study, participants were about 18 to 95 years old, resided in fewer than 25 geographic areas of the United States, and were enrolled through a virtual design. Cohort assignment in the prospective study relied on participant-reported clinical history from a screening survey and a study questionnaire. Recovered participants in ImmuneRACE Cohort 3 were defined as having two consecutive negative NP/OP PCR tests, clearance from a healthcare professional, or resolution of symptoms. Mobile phlebotomists in the prospective study collected whole blood, serum and a nasopharyngeal or oropharyngeal swab from every participant. Additional blood draws and questionnaires over an approximately two-month period could optionally be provided by prospective study participants. Before DNA extraction, prospective study blood samples were shipped either frozen or at room temperature. The paper as a whole reports these results and caveats: How much clinical and demographic metadata was included differed by source and by participant, and the metadata was provided uncurated.

The source of this sequence is a woman aged 35 to 49 who had recovered from COVID-19. Recombination connected TRBV19 to TRBJ1-5; a stretch of 7 junction bases matches TRBD1. Sequencing was done on a sample of PBMCs or T cells enriched from blood (not recorded which). The DNA is as follows: TGTGCCAGTACCTTAGGAGGGGGCATGGCGCAGCCCCAGCATTTT. The encoded protein is CASTLGGGMAQPQHF.